One and the same sample provided the 5 T cell receptor beta chains below, sequenced in a study of control samples from healthy donors and cancer patients. Measured with immunoSEQ multiplex PCR; TCRdb has only the in-frame clones, and not every one. This table has fewer than 150,000 clones, 80% to 95% appearing once. The sequencing input was blood. Receptors originate from a man aged 18 to 35 in good health.

The rearrangement links TRBV19 to TRBJ2-7; no reliable D call. CDR1 and CDR2 from the germline V gene are LNHDA and SQIVND (reference sequence). CDR3 length equals 12 residues. V was shortened by 3 bases and J by 4 bases, with 7 bases between the two germline ends. CDR3 sequence: CASSIVGYEQYF. In DNA, the CDR3 is TGTGCCAGTAGTATCGTGGGTTACGAGCAGTACTTC.

This clone was recorded a few times. The chain is built from TRBV4-1 and TRBJ2-1; D is undetermined. Trimming removed 4 bases at V and 5 bases at J, with 15 bases between. Germline assignment: CDR1 MGHRA and CDR2 YSYEKL. This CDR3 is built from 15 residues. The CDR3 is CASSPGRAENNEQFF. CDR3 in DNA: TGCGCCAGCAGCCCCGGCCGGGCAGAAAACAATGAGCAGTTCTTC.

This clone was seen just once. The gene calls are TRBV6-5 and TRBJ1-5, with D hard to call. The CDR3 extends over 14 amino acids. Looked up from germline, CDR1 is MNHEY and CDR2 is SVGAGI. Deletions cut 5 bases from V and 6 bases from J, with 14 bases between. DNA for the CDR3: TGTGCCAGCAGTCCCCGGGCCATTTTTCAGCCCCAGCATTTT. This sequence encodes CASSPRAIFQPQHF.

This clone appeared a single time. The chain uses TRBV7-3 and TRBJ2-7; D is ambiguous. Germline V gene lookup returns CDR1 SGHTA and CDR2 FQGTGA. The length of the CDR3 is 16 residues. Trimming cost V 3 bases and J 4 bases, with 19 bases left between them. The DNA of the CDR3 is TGTGCCAGCAGCTTTTGCAGAACTCAGATACTTTACGAGCAGTACGTC. Its translation is CASSFCRTQILYEQYV.

V gene TRBV28 combines with J gene TRBJ1-4; 7 bases fit TRBD1. Germline CDR1 is MDHEN and CDR2 is SYDVKM. The CDR3 loop spans 15 amino acids. The trim removed 2 bases at V and 5 bases at J, leaving 5 bases unmatched. The chain's CDR3 is CASSLADRRNEKLFF. In nucleotides, the CDR3 is TGTGCCAGCAGTTTAGCGGACAGGAGAAATGAAAAACTGTTTTTT. Together with reference TRBV28 and TRBJ1-4, the CDR3 gives the full variable domain: DVKVTQSSRYLVKRTGEKVFLECVQDMDHENMFWYRQDPGLGLRLIYFSYDVKMKEKGDIPEGYSVSREKKERFSLILESASTNQTSMYLCASSLADRRNEKLFFGSGTQLSVL.